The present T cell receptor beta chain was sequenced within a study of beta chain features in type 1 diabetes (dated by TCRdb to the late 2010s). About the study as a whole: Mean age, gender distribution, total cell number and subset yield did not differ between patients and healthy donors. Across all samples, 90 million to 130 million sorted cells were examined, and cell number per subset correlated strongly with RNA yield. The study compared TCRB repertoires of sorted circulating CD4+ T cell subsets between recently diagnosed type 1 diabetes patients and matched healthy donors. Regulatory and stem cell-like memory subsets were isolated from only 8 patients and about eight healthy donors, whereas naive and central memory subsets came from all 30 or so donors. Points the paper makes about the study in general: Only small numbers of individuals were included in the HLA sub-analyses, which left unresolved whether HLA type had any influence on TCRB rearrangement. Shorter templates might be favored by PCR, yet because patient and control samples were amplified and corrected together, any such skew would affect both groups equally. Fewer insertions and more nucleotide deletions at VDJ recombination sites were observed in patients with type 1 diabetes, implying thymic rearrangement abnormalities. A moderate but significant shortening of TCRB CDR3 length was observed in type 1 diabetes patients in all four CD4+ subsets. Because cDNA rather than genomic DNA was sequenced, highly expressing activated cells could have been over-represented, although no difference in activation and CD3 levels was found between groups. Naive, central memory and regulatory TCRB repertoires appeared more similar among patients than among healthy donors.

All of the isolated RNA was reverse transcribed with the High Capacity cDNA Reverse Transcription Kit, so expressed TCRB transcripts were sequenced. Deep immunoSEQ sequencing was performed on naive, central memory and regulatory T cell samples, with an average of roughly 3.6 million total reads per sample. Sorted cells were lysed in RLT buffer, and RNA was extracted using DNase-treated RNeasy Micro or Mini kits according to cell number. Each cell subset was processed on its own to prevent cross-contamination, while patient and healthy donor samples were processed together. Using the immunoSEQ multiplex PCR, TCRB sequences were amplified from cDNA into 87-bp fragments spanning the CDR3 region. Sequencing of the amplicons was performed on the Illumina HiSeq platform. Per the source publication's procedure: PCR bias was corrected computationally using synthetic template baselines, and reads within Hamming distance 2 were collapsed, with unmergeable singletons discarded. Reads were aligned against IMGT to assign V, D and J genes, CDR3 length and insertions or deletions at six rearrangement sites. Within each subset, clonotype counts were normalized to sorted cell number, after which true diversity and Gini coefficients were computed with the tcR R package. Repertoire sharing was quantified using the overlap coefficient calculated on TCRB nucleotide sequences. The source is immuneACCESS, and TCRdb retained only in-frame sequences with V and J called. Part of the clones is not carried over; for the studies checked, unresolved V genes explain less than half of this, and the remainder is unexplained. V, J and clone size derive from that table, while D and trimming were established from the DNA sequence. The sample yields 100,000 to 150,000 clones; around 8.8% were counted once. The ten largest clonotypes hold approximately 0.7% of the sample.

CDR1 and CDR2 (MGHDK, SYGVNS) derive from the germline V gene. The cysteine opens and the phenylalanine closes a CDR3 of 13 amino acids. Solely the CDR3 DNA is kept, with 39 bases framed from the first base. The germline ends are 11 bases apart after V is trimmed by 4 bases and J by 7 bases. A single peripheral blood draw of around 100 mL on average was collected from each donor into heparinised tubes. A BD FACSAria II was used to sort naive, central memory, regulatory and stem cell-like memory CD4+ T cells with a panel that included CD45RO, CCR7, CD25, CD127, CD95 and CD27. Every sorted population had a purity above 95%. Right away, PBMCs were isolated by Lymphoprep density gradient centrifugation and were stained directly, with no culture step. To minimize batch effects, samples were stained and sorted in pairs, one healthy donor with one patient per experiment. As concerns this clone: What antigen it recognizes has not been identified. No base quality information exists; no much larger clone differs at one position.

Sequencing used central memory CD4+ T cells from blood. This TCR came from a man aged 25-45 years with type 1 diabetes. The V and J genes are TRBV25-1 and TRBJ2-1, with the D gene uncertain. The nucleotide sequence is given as TGTGCCAGCAGTGGCCCAGTTTGGAATGAGCAGTTCTTC. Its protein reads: CASSGPVWNEQFF.